This T cell receptor beta chain is from a study of CD8 T cells in Susac syndrome. Study-wide results and limits: As the study acknowledged, the number of individuals in its TCR sequencing and HLA analysis was relatively small.

About this clonotype: Its target is unknown.

The germline CDR1 and CDR2 sequences are SGHAT and FQNNGV. CDR3 length equals 16 residues. Trimming cost V 1 base and J 2 bases, with 12 bases left between them. It was with random hexamers that 0.5 to 1 ug RNA was reverse transcribed. With immunoSEQ multiplex PCR, TCR beta CDR3 was amplified across 54 Vbeta and 13 Jbeta. Using its own MiXCR run on the immunoSEQ multiplex PCR reads, TCRdb lists one record per CDR3 protein. The sample holds roughly 44,000 distinct CDR3 sequences, approximately 93% seen once. The clonotype comes from a human donor in good health. The V call is TRBV11-2, the J call TRBJ2-1, with D hard to call. Specimen: CD8+ T cells from PBMCs. The CDR3, as DNA: TGTGCCAGCAGCTTAGGCTACCCAAGCGCCTACAATGAGCAGTTCTTC. It codes for CASSLGYPSAYNEQFF.